This T cell receptor (beta chain) came from a study of cytomegalovirus exposure and HLA in healthy donors. Study-level information: Previous work identified roughly 120 million unique TCR beta sequences from around 200 million T cells. Counted in an early data release were roughly 81 million unique TCRs from HLA-typed donors. Study observations and caveats: A reported reduction in N-insertions relative to the roughly 670-donor mean was seen in an Asian-associated ancestry cluster in a later analysis. The study flagged approximately 180 TCR beta chains as cytomegalovirus-associated.

PCR involved 60 Vbeta and 13 Jbeta primers. Repertoires were generated with immunoSEQ multiplex PCR, while TCRdb's copy carries only in-frame clones and drops some. The data show 60,000 or so clones, around 90% seen once. This clone was counted only a few times. Its specificity is unknown. The germline CDR1 and CDR2 sequences are SGHKS and YYEKEE (reference sequence). V was clipped by 0 bases and J by 5 bases, with 15 bases between them. This CDR3 spans 15 amino acids. The chain has TRBV5-5 and TRBJ2-7; TRBD1 is a possible D gene (5 bases). This TCR derives from a young man in good health and CMV-seropositive. Sample: PBMCs. The CDR3 sequence is CASSLVQGPGNEQYF. The CDR3 bases are TGTGCCAGCAGCTTGGTCCAGGGTCCAGGAAACGAGCAGTACTTC.